This T cell receptor (beta chain) is drawn from a study of blood T cell repertoires in COVID-19. Per the original data handling: Reference gene primer amplification yielded estimated nucleated cell counts. Data came from immunoSEQ multiplex PCR; TCRdb stores just in-frame clones and leaves some out. That table gives V, J and clone size, and the DNA gave D and trimming. The sample lists about 110,000 clones; 65% to 80% were seen once. Germline V lookup: CDR1 KGHSH, CDR2 LQKENI. J gave up 2 bases and V 5 bases, and 7 bases lay outside the gene matches. The CDR3 runs 15 residues. This clone turned up a few times.

The chain recombines TRBV18 with TRBJ1-1; 8 nucleotides line up with TRBD1. The specimen sequenced was peripheral blood. This sequence was found in a man aged 65-85 years with active or convalescent COVID-19. The CDR3 DNA reads as TGTGCCAGCTCATCCGCGACAGGGGTTAACACTGAAGCTTTCTTT. This sequence encodes CASSSATGVNTEAFF.